A single sample gave rise to the 2 T cell receptor beta chains below, sequenced in a study of radiation and T cells in renal cell carcinoma (dated by TCRdb to the early 2020s). The intended sense of this specimen's time point label: baseline pretreatment blood. What this sample's treatment or condition label stands for: 15 Gy SBRT to primary tumor, nephrectomy 4 weeks later. The library was prepared using the immunoSEQ multiplex PCR assay. TCRdb's version of the immuneACCESS table is confined to in-frame rearrangements and falls short of the full clone set. An unresolved V gene accounts for under half of the shortfall where checked; the remainder is of unknown origin. A total of about 95,000 clones appear in this sample, approximately 86% of them only once. Approximately 8.1% of the sample lies in the top ten. The specimen was blood, collected from a patient whose treatment included radiotherapy and nephrectomy. The origin of the receptors is a man between 50 and 59 years old with renal cell carcinoma.

This chain connects TRBV13 to TRBJ2-2, with a tentative D call TRBD2 (6 bases). The CDR3 extends over 15 amino acids. V lost 6 bases, J lost 7 bases, and 18 bases lay in between. Looked up from germline, CDR1 is PRHDT and CDR2 is FYEKMQ (reference sequence). In DNA form, the CDR3 reads TGTGCCAGCAGTAAACTGCCGCGGGGAGACGGGGAGCTGTTTTTT. It encodes CASSKLPRGDGELFF. The full variable domain, rest sourced from reference TRBV13 and TRBJ2-2, is AAGVIQSPRHLIKEKRETATLKCYPIPRHDTVYWYQQGPGQDPQFLISFYEKMQSDKGSIPDRFSAQQFSDYHSELNMSSLELGDSALYFCASSKLPRGDGELFFGEGSRLTVL.

This rearrangement joins TRBV5-1 to TRBJ2-5; 8 bases are shared with TRBD2. The junction had 2 bases not matched to a gene; V was cut back by 0 bases and J by 4 bases. Germline V gene data show CDR1 as SGHRS and CDR2 as YFSETQ. This CDR3 spans 14 amino acids. CDR3 loop: CASSLGTSGETQYF. The CDR3 region has the DNA TGCGCCAGCAGCTTGGGAACTAGCGGAGAGACCCAGTACTTC.